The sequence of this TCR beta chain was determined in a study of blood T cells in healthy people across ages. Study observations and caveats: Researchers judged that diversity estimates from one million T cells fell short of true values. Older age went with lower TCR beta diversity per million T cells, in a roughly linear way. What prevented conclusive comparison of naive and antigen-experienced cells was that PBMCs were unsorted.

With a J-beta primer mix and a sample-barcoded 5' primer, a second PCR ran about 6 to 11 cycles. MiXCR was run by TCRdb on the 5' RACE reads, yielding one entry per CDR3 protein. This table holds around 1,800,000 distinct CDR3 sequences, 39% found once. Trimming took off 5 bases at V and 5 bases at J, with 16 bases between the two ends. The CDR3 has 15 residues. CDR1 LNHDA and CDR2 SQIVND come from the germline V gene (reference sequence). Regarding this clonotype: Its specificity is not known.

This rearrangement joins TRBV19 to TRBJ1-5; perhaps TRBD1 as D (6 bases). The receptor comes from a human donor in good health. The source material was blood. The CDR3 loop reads CASSPDRDIDQPQHF. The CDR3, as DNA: TGTGCCAGTAGTCCCGACCGGGACATAGATCAGCCCCAGCATTTT. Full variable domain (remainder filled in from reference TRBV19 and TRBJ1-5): DGGITQSPKYLFRKEGQNVTLSCEQNLNHDAMYWYRQDPGQGLRLIYYSQIVNDFQKGDIAEGYSVSREKKESFPLTVTSAQKNPTAFYLCASSPDRDIDQPQHFGDGTRLSIL.